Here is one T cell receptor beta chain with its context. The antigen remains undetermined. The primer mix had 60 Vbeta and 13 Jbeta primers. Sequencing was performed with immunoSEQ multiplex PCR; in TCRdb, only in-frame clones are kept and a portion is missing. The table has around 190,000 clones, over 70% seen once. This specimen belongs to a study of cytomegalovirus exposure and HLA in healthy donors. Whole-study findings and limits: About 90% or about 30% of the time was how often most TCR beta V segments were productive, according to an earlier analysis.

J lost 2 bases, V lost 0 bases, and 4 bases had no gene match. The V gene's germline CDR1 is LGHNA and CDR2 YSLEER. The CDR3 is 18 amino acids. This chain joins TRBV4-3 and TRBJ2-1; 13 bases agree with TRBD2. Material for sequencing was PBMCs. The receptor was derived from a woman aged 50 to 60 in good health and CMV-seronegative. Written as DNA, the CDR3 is TGCGCCAGCAGCCAAGAATGGGGACTAGCGGGAACCTACAATGAGCAGTTCTTC. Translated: CASSQEWGLAGTYNEQFF.